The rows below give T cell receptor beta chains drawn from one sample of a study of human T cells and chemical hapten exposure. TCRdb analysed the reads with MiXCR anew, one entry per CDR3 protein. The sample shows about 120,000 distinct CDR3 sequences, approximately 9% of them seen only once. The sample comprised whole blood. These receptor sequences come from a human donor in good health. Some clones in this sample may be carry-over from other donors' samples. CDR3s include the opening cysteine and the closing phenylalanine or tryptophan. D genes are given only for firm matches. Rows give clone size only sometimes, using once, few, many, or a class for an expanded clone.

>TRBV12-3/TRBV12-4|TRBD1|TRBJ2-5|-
TGTGCCAGCAGTCTACACGCATCGGGACAGGGTTGGGAGACCCAGTACTTC
CASSLHASGQGWETQYF
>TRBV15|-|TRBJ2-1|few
TGTGCCACCAGCAGGGCCAACAATGAGCAGTTCTTC
CATSRANNEQFF
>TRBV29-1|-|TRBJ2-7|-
TGCAGCGTGCCAAAAAGCTCCTACGAGCAGTACTTC
CSVPKSSYEQYF
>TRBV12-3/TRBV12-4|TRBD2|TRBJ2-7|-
TGTGCCAGCAGCCGGGACTACCGGGAGCAGTACTTC
CASSRDYREQYF
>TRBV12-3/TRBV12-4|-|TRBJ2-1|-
TGTGCCACCAGGCGGGCTAGCTTCTACAATGAGCAGTTCTTC
CATRRASFYNEQFF
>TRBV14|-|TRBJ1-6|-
TGTGCCAGCAGCCAACAGAGTTGGTATAATTCACCCCTCCACTTT
CASSQQSWYNSPLHF
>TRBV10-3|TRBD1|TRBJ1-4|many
TGTGCCATCAGGGGGGGACAGGGAAATGAAAAACTGTTTTTT
CAIRGGQGNEKLFF
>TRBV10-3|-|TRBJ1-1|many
TGTGCCAACGCAGACAGCTTGAACACTGAAGCTTTCTTT
CANADSLNTEAFF
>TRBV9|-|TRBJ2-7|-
TGTGCCAGCAGCCCCCGGTCCGGCTCCCCCTACGAGCAGTACTTC
CASSPRSGSPYEQYF
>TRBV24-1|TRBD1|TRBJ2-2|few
TGTGCCACCAGCAGCGGACAGGGCGGAAACACCGGGGAGCTGTTTTTT
CATSSGQGGNTGELFF
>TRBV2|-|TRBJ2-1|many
TGTGCCAGCTCTCAGGAGGGCAATGAGCAGTTCTTC
CASSQEGNEQFF
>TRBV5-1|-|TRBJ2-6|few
TGCGCCAGCAGCTTGGAGGCGCCGAGGGGCACTGGGGCCAACGTCCTGACTTTC
CASSLEAPRGTGANVLTF
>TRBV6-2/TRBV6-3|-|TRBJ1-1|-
TGTGCCAGCAGACGTCAGACTGGCACTGAAGCTTTCTTT
CASRRQTGTEAFF
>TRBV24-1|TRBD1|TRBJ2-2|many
TGTGCCACCAGTGATGCCGGGACAGGGAACACCGGGGAGCTGTTTTTT
CATSDAGTGNTGELFF
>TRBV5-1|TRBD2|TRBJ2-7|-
TGCGCCAGCAGCTTCCGTGGTAGCGGGAGTATCTACGAGCAGTACTTC
CASSFRGSGSIYEQYF
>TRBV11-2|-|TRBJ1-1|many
TGTGCCAGCAGCCTGGGACCGTTACTGAACACTGAAGCTTTCTTT
CASSLGPLLNTEAFF
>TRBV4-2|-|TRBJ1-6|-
TGTGCCAGCAGCCAAGATAATTCACCCCTCCACTTT
CASSQDNSPLHF